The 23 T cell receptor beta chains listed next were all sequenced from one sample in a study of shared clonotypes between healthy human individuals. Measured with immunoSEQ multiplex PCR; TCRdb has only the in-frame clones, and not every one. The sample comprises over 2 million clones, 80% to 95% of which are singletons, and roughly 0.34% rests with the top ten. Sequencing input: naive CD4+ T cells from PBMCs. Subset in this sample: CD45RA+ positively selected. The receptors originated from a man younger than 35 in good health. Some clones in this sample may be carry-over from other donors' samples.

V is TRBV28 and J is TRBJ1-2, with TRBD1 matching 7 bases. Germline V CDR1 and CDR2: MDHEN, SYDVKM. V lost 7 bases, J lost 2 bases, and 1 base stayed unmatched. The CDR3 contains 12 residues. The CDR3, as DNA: TGTGCCAGCACGGACAGGAACTATGGCTACACCTTC. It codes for CASTDRNYGYTF.

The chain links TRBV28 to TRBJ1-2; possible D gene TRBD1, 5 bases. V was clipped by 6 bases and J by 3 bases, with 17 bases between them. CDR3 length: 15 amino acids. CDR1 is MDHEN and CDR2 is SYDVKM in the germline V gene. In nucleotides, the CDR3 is TGTGCCAGCAGGCCGCCGGGGCGCCTCTACTATGGCTACACCTTC. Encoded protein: CASRPPGRLYYGYTF.

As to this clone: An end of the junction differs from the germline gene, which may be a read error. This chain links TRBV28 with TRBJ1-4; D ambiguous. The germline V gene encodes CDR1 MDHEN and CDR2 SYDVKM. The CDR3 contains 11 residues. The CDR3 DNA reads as TGTGCCAGCAGTCCGGAGGAAACACTGTTTTTT. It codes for CASSPEETLFF.

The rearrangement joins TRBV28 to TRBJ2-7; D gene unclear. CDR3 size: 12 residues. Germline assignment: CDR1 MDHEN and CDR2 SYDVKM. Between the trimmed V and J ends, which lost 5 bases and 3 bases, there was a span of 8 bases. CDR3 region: CASSPKFYEQYF. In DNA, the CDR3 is TGTGCCAGCAGTCCAAAATTCTACGAGCAGTACTTC. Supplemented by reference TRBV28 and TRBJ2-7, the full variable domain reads DVKVTQSSRYLVKRTGEKVFLECVQDMDHENMFWYRQDPGLGLRLIYFSYDVKMKEKGDIPEGYSVSREKKERFSLILESASTNQTSMYLCASSPKFYEQYFGPGTRLTVT.

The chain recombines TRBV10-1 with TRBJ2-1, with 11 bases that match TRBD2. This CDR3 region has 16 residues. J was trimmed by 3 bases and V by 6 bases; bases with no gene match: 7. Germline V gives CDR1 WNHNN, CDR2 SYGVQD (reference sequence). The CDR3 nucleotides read TGCGCCAGCAGCTACACCGGGACTAGCGGCTACAATGAGCAGTTCTTC. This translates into CASSYTGTSGYNEQFF.

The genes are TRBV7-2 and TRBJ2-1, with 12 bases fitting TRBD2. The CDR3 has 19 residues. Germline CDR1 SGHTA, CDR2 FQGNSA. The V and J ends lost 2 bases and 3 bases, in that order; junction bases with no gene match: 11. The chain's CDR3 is CASSLILAGGSPFYNEQFF. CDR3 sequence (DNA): TGTGCCAGCAGCTTAATACTAGCGGGAGGATCCCCGTTCTACAATGAGCAGTTCTTC.

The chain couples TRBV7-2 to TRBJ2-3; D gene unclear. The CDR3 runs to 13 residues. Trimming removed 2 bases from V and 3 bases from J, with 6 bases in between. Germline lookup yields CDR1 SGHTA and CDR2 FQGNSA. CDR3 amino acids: CASSLQNTDTQYF. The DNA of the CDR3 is TGTGCCAGCAGCTTACAGAATACAGATACGCAGTATTTT.

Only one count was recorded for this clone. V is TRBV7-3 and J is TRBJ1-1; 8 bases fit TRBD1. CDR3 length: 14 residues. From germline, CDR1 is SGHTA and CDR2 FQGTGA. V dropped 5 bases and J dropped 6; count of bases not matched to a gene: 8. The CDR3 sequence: CASSPRGRSAEAFF. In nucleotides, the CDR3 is TGTGCCAGCAGCCCCAGGGGGCGCAGCGCTGAAGCTTTCTTT.

The CDR3 here is CASSAPGGSGRETQYF. CDR3 sequence (DNA): TGTGCCAGCAGCGCCCCCGGAGGTAGCGGGAGGGAGACCCAGTACTTC. The chain recombines TRBV9 with TRBJ2-5, with 10 nucleotides matching TRBD2. Germline lookup yields CDR1 SGDLS and CDR2 YYNGEE. The V and J ends lost 3 bases and 5 bases, in that order; junction bases with no gene match: 10. The CDR3 is 16 amino acids.

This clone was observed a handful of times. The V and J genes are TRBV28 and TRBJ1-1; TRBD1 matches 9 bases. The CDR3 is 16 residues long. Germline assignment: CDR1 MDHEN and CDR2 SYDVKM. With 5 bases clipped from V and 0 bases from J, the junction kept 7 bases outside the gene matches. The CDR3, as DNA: TGTGCCAGCAGTGCACAGGGGGCGGGGGTGAACACTGAAGCTTTCTTT. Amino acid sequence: CASSAQGAGVNTEAFF.

CDR3 region: CASAYRGETEAFF. The DNA for the CDR3 is TGCGCCAGCGCCTACAGGGGGGAGACTGAAGCTTTCTTT. The chain combines TRBV5-1 with TRBJ1-1; 8 bases line up with TRBD1. The length of the CDR3 is 13 residues. Germline CDR1 SGHRS, CDR2 YFSETQ. J lost 5 bases, V lost 7 bases, and 7 bases had no gene match.

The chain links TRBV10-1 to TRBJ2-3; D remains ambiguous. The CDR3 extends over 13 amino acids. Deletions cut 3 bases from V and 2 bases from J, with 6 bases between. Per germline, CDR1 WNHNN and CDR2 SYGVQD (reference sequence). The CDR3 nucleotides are TGCGCCAGCAGTGACCCTTACACAGATACGCAGTATTTT. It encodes CASSDPYTDTQYF.

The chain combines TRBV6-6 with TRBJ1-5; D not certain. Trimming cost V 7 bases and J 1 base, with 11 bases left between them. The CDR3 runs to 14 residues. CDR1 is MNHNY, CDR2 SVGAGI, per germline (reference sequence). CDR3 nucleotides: TGTGCCAGCAAACCGAGTCTCAGCAATCAGCCCCAGCATTTT. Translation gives CASKPSLSNQPQHF.

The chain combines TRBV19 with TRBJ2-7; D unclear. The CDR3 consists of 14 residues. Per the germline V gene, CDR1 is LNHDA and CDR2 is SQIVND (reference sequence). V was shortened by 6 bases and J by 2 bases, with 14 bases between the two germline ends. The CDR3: CASRSNGRPYEQYF. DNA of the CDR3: TGTGCCAGTAGGTCCAACGGACGGCCCTACGAGCAGTACTTC.

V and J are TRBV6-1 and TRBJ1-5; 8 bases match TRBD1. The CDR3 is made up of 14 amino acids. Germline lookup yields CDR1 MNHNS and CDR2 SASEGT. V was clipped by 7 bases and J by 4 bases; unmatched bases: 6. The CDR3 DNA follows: TGTGCCAGCACGCCCGGGACAGGAAATCAGCCCCAGCATTTT. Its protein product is CASTPGTGNQPQHF.

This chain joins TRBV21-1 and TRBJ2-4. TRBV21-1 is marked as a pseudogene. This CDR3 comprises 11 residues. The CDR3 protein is CASSLGCIQYF. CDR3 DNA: TGTGCCAGCAGTTTGGGTTGCATTCAGTACTTC.

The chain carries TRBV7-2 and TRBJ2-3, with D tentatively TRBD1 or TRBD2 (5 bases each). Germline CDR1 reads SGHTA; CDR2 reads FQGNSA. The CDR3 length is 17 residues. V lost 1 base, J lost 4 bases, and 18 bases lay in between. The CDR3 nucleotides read TGTGCCAGCAGCTTAGAGAAGGGACGTAGACGGGCAGATACGCAGTATTTT. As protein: CASSLEKGRRRADTQYF.

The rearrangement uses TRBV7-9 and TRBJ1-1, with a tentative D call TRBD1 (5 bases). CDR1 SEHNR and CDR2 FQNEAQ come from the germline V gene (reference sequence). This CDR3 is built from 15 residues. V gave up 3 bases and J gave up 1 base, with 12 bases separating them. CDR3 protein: CASSFRALGNTEAFF. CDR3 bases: TGTGCCAGCAGCTTCAGGGCGTTGGGGAACACTGAAGCTTTCTTT.

The CDR3 is CASSTGLRQYF. The DNA of the CDR3 is TGTGCCAGCAGTACGGGACTTCGTCAGTACTTC. The chain employs TRBV11-2 and TRBJ2-4, with TRBD2 as a possible D gene (6 bases). The length of the CDR3 is 11 residues. V lost 6 bases and J 12 bases, leaving 12 bases between the germline ends. Germline V gene lookup returns CDR1 SGHAT and CDR2 FQNNGV. The complete variable domain, with remaining parts taken from reference TRBV11-2 and TRBJ2-4, reads EAGVAQSPRYKIIEKRQSVAFWCNPISGHATLYWYQQILGQGPKLLIQFQNNGVVDDSQLPKDRFSAERLKGVDSTLKIQPAKLEDSAVYLCASSTGLRQYFGAGTRLSVL.

As DNA, the CDR3 is TGTGCCAGCAGCAGGCAGGGCTCCTCTGGAAACACCATATATTTT. Translation gives CASSRQGSSGNTIYF. The chain uses TRBV6-5 and TRBJ1-3; possible D gene TRBD1, 5 bases. The germline gives CDR1 MNHEY, CDR2 SVGAGI. This CDR3 contains 15 residues. V lost 6 bases and J lost 0, with 12 bases in between.

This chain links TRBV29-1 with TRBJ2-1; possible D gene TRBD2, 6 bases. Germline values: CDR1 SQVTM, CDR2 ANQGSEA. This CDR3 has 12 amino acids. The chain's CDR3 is CRGGPPDGEQFF. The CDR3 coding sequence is TGCAGGGGGGGACCACCCGATGGTGAGCAGTTCTTC.

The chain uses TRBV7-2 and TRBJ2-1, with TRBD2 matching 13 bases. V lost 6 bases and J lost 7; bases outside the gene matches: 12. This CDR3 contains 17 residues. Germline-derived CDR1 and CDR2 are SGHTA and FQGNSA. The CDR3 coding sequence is TGTGCCAGCAGAATGACCGGACTAGCGGGAGTGGGAAATGAGCAGTTCTTC. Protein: CASRMTGLAGVGNEQFF.

The CDR3, as DNA: TGTGCCACTTCCTCGGGGGTGGTTGGCTACGAGCAGTACTTC. Encoded protein: CATSSGVVGYEQYF. The genes are TRBV19 and TRBJ2-7; a weak D match, TRBD2 (6 bases). This CDR3 has 14 residues. V was cut by 10 bases and J by 3 bases, with 19 bases left in between. Germline V gene sequence: CDR1 LNHDA, CDR2 SQIVND (reference sequence).